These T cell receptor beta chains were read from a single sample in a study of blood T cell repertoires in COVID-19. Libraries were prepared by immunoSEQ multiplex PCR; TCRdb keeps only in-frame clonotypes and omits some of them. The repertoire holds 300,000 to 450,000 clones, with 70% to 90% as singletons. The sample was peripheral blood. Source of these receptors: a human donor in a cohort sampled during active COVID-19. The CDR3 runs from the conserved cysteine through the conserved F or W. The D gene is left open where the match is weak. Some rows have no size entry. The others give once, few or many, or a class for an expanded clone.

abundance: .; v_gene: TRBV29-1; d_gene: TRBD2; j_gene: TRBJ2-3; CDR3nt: TGCAGCGGGGCTAGCGGGGGGACAGATACGCAGTATTTT; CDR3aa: CSGASGGTDTQYF
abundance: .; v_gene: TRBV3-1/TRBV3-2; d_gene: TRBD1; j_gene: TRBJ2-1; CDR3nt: TGTGCCAGCAGCCCCCTGGGACAGGGGATGAATGAGCAGTTCTTC; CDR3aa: CASSPLGQGMNEQFF
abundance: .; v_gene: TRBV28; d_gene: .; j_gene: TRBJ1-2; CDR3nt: TGTGCCAGCAGTTCCACGGGGTCCGCGATCTATGGCTACACCTTC; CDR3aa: CASSSTGSAIYGYTF
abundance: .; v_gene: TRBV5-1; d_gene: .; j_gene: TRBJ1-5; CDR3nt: TGCGCCAGCACCGTGATCTGGAGGGATCAGCCCCAGCATTTT; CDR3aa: CASTVIWRDQPQHF
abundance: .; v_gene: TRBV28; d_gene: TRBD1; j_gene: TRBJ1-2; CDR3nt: TGTGCCAGCAGAAAACCGGGACAGTCCTATGGCTACACCTTC; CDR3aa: CASRKPGQSYGYTF
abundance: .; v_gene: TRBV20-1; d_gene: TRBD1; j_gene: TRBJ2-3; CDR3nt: TGCAGTGCTAGTAGGGGGCCCAGAGTCGAAGATACGCAGTATTTT; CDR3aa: CSASRGPRVEDTQYF
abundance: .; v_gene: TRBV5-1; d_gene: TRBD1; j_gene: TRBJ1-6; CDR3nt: TGCGCCAGCAGCCAGGGACAGTCCCTTTATAATTCACCCCTCCACTTT; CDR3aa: CASSQGQSLYNSPLHF
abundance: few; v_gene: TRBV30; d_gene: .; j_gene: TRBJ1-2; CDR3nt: TGTGCCTGGGGGACGGGGGGCTATGGCTACACCTTC; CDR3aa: CAWGTGGYGYTF
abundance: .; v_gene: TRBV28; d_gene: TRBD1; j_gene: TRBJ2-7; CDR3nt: TGTGCCAGCAGGCAGGGGGTATACTCCTACGAGCAGTACTTC; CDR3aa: CASRQGVYSYEQYF
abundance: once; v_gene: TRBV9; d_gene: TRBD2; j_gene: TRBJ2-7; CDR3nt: TGTGCCAGCAGCCCACGGACTAGCTCCTACGAGCAGTACTTC; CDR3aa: CASSPRTSSYEQYF
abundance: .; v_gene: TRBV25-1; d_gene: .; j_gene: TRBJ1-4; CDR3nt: TGTGCCAGCAGTGACCGGGGGGCGGTGAATGAAAAACTGTTTTTT; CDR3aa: CASSDRGAVNEKLFF
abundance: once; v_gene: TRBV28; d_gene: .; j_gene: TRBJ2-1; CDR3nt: TGTGCCAGCAGTTCCACAGGGATTACCCACAATGAGCAGTTCTTC; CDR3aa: CASSSTGITHNEQFF
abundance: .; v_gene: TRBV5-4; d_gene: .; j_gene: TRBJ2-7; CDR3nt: TGTGCCAGCAAAGAAGTGTCAGGGGCCTCCTACGAGCAGTACTTC; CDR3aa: CASKEVSGASYEQYF
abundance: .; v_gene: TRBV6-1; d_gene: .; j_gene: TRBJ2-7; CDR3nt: TGTGCCAGCAGTGAAGTACGGGTGGCCGGGACACTGAGATACGAGCAGTACTTC; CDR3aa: CASSEVRVAGTLRYEQYF
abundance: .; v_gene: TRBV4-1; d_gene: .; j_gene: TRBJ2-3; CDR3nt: TGCGCCAGCAGCCCAGGACCCGTAGGGGTCGGTGGGGATACGCAGTATTTT; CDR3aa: CASSPGPVGVGGDTQYF
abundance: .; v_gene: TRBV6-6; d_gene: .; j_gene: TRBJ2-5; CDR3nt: TGTGCCAGCAGCTCAAGAGGCCCCCAGTACTTC; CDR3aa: CASSSRGPQYF
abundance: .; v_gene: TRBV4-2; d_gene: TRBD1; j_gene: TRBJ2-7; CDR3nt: TGTGCCAGCAGCCAAGATCTGACAGGGAAGGGATTATCCTACGAGCAGTACTTC; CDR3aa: CASSQDLTGKGLSYEQYF
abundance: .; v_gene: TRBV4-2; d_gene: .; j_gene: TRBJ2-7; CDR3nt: TGTGCCAGCAGCCAAGGTGGACCCACCCTAGGGGAACAGTACTTC; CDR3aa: CASSQGGPTLGEQYF